This paragraph reports one TCR beta chain. Its antigen is unknown. The authors extracted RNA and reverse transcribed it into cDNA as the sequencing template. The assay was immunoSEQ multiplex PCR, and TCRdb's table has in-frame clones only and misses some. The table records some 180,000 clones, 40% to 55% of them present only once. Trimming removed 5 bases from V and 2 bases from J; junction bases left unmatched: 1. The germline V gene encodes CDR1 GTSNPN and CDR2 SVGIG (reference sequence). This CDR3 has 12 residues. These data originate in a study of CD8+ T cells in alopecia areata. Study at large: Those treated were given oral tofacitinib at 5 to 10 mg twice daily. Overall study results and limits: Affected lesional scalp, above all in alopecia totalis/universalis, was more clonal than normal scalp. Tofacitinib significantly reduced both scalp clonality and expanded CD8+ clones among the top 100. Sequences from scalp samples also cover resident alphabeta T cells of normal skin.

As for treatment: oral pan-JAK inhibitor, 5-10 mg twice daily. The sequencing used CD8+ T cells sorted from blood, collected around week 54, from a patient treated with tofacitinib. J is TRBJ2-7 and V is TRBV30; 9 nucleotides agree with TRBD1. The TCR originated in a human donor with alopecia areata. The CDR3 DNA reads as TGTGCCTGGGGACAGGGGACCTACGAGCAGTACTTC. Amino acids: CAWGQGTYEQYF.